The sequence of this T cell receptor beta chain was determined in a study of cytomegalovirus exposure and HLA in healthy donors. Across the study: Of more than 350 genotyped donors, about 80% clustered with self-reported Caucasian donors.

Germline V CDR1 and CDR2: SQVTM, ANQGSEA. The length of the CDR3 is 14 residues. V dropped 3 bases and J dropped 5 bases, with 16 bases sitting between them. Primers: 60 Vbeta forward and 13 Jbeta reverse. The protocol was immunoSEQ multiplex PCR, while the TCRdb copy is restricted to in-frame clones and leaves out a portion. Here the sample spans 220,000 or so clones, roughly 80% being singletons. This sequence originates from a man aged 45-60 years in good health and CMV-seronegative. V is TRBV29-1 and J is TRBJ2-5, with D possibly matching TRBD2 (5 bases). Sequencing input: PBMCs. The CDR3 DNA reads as TGCAGCGTTGAGACCGGGGAGCGGTGGGAGACCCAGTACTTC. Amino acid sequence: CSVETGERWETQYF.